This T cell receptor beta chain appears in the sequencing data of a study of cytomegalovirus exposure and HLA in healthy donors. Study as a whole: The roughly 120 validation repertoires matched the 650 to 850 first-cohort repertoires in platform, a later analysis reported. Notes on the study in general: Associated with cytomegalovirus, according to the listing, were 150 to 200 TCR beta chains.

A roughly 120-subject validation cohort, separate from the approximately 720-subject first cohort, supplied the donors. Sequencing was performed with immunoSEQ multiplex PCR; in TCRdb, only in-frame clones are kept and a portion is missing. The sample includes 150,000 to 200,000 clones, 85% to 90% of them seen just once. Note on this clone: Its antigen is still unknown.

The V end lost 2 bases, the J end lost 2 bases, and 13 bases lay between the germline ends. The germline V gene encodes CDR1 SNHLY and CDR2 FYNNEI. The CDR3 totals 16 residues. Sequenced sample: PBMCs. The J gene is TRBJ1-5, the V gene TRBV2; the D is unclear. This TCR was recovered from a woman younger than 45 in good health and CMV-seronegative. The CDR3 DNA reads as TGTGCCAGCAGTGAATGGCAAGGGCGAGGCAATCAGCCCCAGCATTTT. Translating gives CASSEWQGRGNQPQHF.